Listed here are 32 T cell receptor beta chains from one sample, sequenced in a study of T cell responses to AZD1222 COVID-19 vaccine. Data came from immunoSEQ multiplex PCR; TCRdb stores just in-frame clones and leaves some out. The repertoire holds roughly 150,000 clones, with 90% as singletons. The sample here was peripheral blood, taken 28 days after the second AZD1222 dose. The receptors here all came from an adult who received the AZD1222 COVID-19 vaccine.

This chain joins TRBV7-3 and TRBJ1-1, with a possible D match to TRBD1 (5 bases). Germline CDR1 and CDR2: SGHTA and FQGTGA. The CDR3 loop spans 15 amino acids. V was pared by 5 bases and J by 5 bases, with 18 bases between. The CDR3 sequence: CASSETSGRGTEAFF. CDR3 nucleotide sequence: TGTGCCAGCAGCGAAACATCAGGGAGAGGGACTGAAGCTTTCTTT.

This clone was observed once. This chain connects TRBV7-2 to TRBJ2-7; a weak D match, TRBD1 (5 bases). Germline CDR1 reads SGHTA; CDR2 reads FQGNSA. The CDR3 runs 15 residues. V lost 4 bases and J 0 bases, leaving 13 bases between the germline ends. The CDR3 region is CASSSGFWASYEQYF. In DNA form, the CDR3 reads TGTGCCAGCAGCTCAGGGTTTTGGGCCTCCTACGAGCAGTACTTC.

CDR3 residues: CASSTNVRRGRVTDTQYF. The CDR3 DNA is TGTGCCAGTAGTACCAACGTCAGGCGGGGCAGGGTGACAGATACGCAGTATTTT. V gene TRBV19 combines with J gene TRBJ2-3; maybe TRBD2 (6 bases). Trimming took 4 bases from V and 3 from J, leaving 23 bases between them. The length of the CDR3 is 18 residues. Germline loops: CDR1 LNHDA, CDR2 SQIVND (reference sequence).

The genes are TRBV15 and TRBJ2-2, with D unresolved. The V gene lost 0 bases and the J gene lost 6 bases, with 11 bases spanning the gap. The CDR3 runs 15 residues. CDR1 is LNHNV and CDR2 is YYDKDF in the germline V gene (reference sequence). Here the CDR3 DNA reads TGTGCCACCAGCAGAGATTGGCAGTCAGCCGGGGAGCTGTTTTTT. It yields the protein CATSRDWQSAGELFF.

This clone came up a few times. This chain connects TRBV6-5 to TRBJ1-6; possibly TRBD1 for D (5 bases). The V gene's germline CDR1 is MNHEY and CDR2 SVGAGI. This CDR3 comprises 14 residues. Trimming stripped 7 bases from V and 3 bases from J, with 10 bases between. This CDR3 is CASKVQGYNSPLHF. The CDR3 nucleotides are TGTGCCAGCAAAGTTCAGGGCTATAATTCACCCCTCCACTTT.

The chain joins TRBV6-5 to TRBJ1-2; no reliable D call. This CDR3 has 11 amino acids. The V gene's germline CDR1 is MNHEY and CDR2 SVGAGI. Trimming shortened V by 6 bases and J by 6 bases, and 8 bases separated the two germline ends. CDR3 in DNA: TGTGCCAGCAGGTGGATGGATGGCTACACCTTC. Protein: CASRWMDGYTF.

The J gene is TRBJ1-6, the V gene TRBV27; the match to TRBD1 covers 12 bases. From germline, CDR1 is MNHEY and CDR2 SMNVEV (reference sequence). The V segment lost 3 bases and the J segment 9 bases; nucleotides outside the gene matches: 9. The CDR3 covers 17 residues. CDR3 sequence: CASSLRGTGGTGSPLHF. The CDR3, as DNA: TGTGCCAGCAGTTTGAGGGGGACAGGGGGCACGGGTTCACCCCTCCACTTT.

The chain joins TRBV6-1 to TRBJ1-5; D is uncertain. Trimming stripped 5 bases from V and 6 bases from J, with 11 bases between. Germline CDR1 and CDR2: MNHNS and SASEGT. The CDR3 contains 13 residues. CDR3 in amino acids: CASSSIGVQPQHF. For the CDR3, the DNA is TGTGCCAGCAGTTCCATCGGGGTTCAGCCCCAGCATTTT.

The chain recombines TRBV30 with TRBJ2-7; D is unresolved. Per germline, CDR1 GTSNPN and CDR2 SVGIG (reference sequence). V gave up 6 bases and J gave up 4 bases, with 25 bases separating them. The CDR3 covers 16 residues. The chain's CDR3 is CACARCGPSSPYEQYF. CDR3 nucleotide sequence: TGTGCCTGTGCCCGGTGTGGTCCTTCTTCACCTTACGAGCAGTACTTC.

The chain couples TRBV2 to TRBJ1-4; D ambiguous. This CDR3 has 14 amino acids. Trimming took off 1 base at V and 10 bases at J, with 13 bases between the two ends. In germline, CDR1 is SNHLY, CDR2 FYNNEI. The CDR3 region is CASSEGTQRGKLFF. The CDR3 DNA follows: TGTGCCAGCAGTGAAGGGACCCAACGGGGAAAACTGTTTTTT.

This sequence joins TRBV11-2 and TRBJ1-6; tentatively, D is TRBD1 (5 bases). V was shortened by 5 bases and J by 5 bases, with 10 bases between the two germline ends. In germline, CDR1 is SGHAT, CDR2 FQNNGV. The CDR3 consists of 14 residues. This CDR3 reads CASSPRVNNSPLHF. The DNA of the CDR3 is TGTGCCAGCAGCCCCAGGGTAAATAATTCACCCCTCCACTTT.

The chain couples TRBV5-1 to TRBJ1-2; D call uncertain. Germline V gene data show CDR1 as SGHRS and CDR2 as YFSETQ. The ends were cut back, 3 bases at V and 3 bases at J, with 12 bases in the middle. This CDR3 is built from 14 residues. The CDR3 loop is CASSSSERYYGYTF. CDR3 in DNA: TGCGCCAGCAGCTCCTCAGAACGGTACTATGGCTACACCTTC.

The CDR3 region has the DNA TGCGCCAGCAGTCGCCAGTTGGCAGATACGCAGTATTTT. It translates to CASSRQLADTQYF. The chain links TRBV23-1 to TRBJ2-3; D is undetermined. TRBV23-1 is classed as an ORF, of uncertain function. V was shortened by 4 bases and J by 4 bases, with 9 bases between the two germline ends. CDR3 size: 13 residues.

This chain connects TRBV20-1 to TRBJ2-3; a possible D gene is TRBD2 (5 bases). V shed 3 bases and J shed 6 bases, with 13 bases lying between them. Germline lookup yields CDR1 DFQATT and CDR2 SNEGSKA (reference sequence). CDR3 size: 13 residues. The chain's CDR3 is CSASLPSGDTQYF. CDR3 bases: TGCAGTGCTAGTTTGCCTTCGGGGGATACGCAGTATTTT.

The rearrangement uses TRBV27 and TRBJ2-7, with TRBD2 identical over 8 bases. Germline CDR1 reads MNHEY; CDR2 reads SMNVEV (reference sequence). V was clipped by 5 bases and J by 3 bases; unmatched bases: 18. This CDR3 spans 18 amino acids. CDR3 protein: CASSPPGATSVHLYEQYF. The CDR3 DNA follows: TGTGCCAGCAGTCCCCCAGGCGCGACTAGCGTCCATCTCTACGAGCAGTACTTC.

The chain has TRBV7-2 and TRBJ2-1; 8 positions match TRBD2. Germline assignment: CDR1 SGHTA and CDR2 FQGNSA. CDR3 length equals 15 residues. Trimming cost V 5 bases and J 5 bases; bases outside gene matches: 8. CDR3 loop: CASSLSGTNNNEQFF. CDR3 bases: TGTGCCAGCAGCCTTAGCGGGACTAACAACAATGAGCAGTTCTTC.

The V gene is TRBV2, the J gene TRBJ1-5; D perhaps matches TRBD1 (5 bases). Germline-derived CDR1 and CDR2 are SNHLY and FYNNEI. Trimming removed 6 bases from V and 11 bases from J, with 17 bases in between. The CDR3 runs 13 residues. Here the CDR3 reads CASRRIWGAAQHF. DNA of the CDR3: TGTGCCAGCAGGAGAATCTGGGGCGCAGCCCAGCATTTT.

About this clone itself: Mismatch with germline at one junction end may stem from a read error. V usage is TRBV2 and J usage is TRBJ1-5, with 8 bases lining up with TRBD1. The CDR3 totals 15 residues. Germline V gene data show CDR1 as SNHLY and CDR2 as FYNNEI. The CDR3 spells CARSEGTGGNQPQHF. The CDR3, as DNA: TGTGCCAGAAGTGAAGGCACAGGGGGGAATCAGCCCCAGCATTTT.

V and J are TRBV5-1 and TRBJ2-1, with 9 bases matching TRBD1. CDR1 and CDR2 (germline): SGHRS, YFSETQ. J gave up 3 bases and V 2 bases, and 6 bases lay outside the gene matches. The length of the CDR3 is 16 residues. The CDR3 sequence: CASSFLQGAIYNEQFF. CDR3 DNA sequence: TGCGCCAGCAGCTTCCTACAGGGGGCGATCTACAATGAGCAGTTCTTC.

This chain joins TRBV24-1 and TRBJ2-7; a possible D gene is TRBD2 (5 bases). Trimming removed 7 bases at V and 9 bases at J, with 12 bases between. This CDR3 contains 11 residues. Germline lookup yields CDR1 KGHDR and CDR2 SFDVKD. The CDR3 sequence: CATSAAGLQYF. For the CDR3, the DNA is TGTGCCACCAGCGCGGCCGGACTGCAGTACTTC.

This clone was seen just once. The rearrangement joins TRBV7-8 to TRBJ1-5; D may be TRBD1 (6 bases). The germline gives CDR1 SGHVS, CDR2 FQNEAQ. Trimming shortened V by 2 bases and J by 7 bases, and 15 bases separated the two germline ends. This CDR3 has 15 residues. CDR3 in amino acids: CASSLNRGPSQPQHF. CDR3 nucleotides: TGTGCCAGCAGCTTAAACCGGGGGCCGTCACAGCCCCAGCATTTT.

In its sample, this clone was seen once. The rearrangement links TRBV24-1 to TRBJ2-7, with D possibly being TRBD1 (5 bases). The V end lost 2 bases, the J end lost 4 bases, and 17 bases lay between the germline ends. The CDR3 is 16 residues long. CDR1 is KGHDR and CDR2 is SFDVKD in the germline V gene. Here the CDR3 reads CATSDSGKGLVYEQYF. For the CDR3, the DNA is TGTGCCACCAGTGATTCTGGGAAGGGGCTTGTATACGAGCAGTACTTC.

In its sample, this clone was seen once. CDR3: CASSSFMGWQTQYF. CDR3 DNA: TGTGCCAGCAGCTCTTTTATGGGGTGGCAGACCCAGTACTTC. The genes are TRBV7-9 and TRBJ2-5; D is unresolved. CDR1 and CDR2 from the germline V gene are SEHNR and FQNEAQ (reference sequence). The CDR3 extends over 14 amino acids. The V end lost 4 bases, the J end lost 6 bases, and 15 bases lay between the germline ends.

The chain has TRBV5-1 and TRBJ2-3, with 10 bases matching TRBD1. The V segment lost 4 bases and the J segment 0 bases; nucleotides outside the gene matches: 8. The CDR3 has 17 amino acids. Germline CDR1 and CDR2: SGHRS and YFSETQ. The CDR3 spells CASSPLGQGTSTDTQYF. The CDR3, as DNA: TGCGCCAGCAGCCCCTTGGGACAGGGGACTAGCACAGATACGCAGTATTTT. Full variable domain (outside the CDR3, taken from reference TRBV5-1 and TRBJ2-3): KAGVTQTPRYLIKTRGQQVTLSCSPISGHRSVSWYQQTPGQGLQFLFEYFSETQRNKGNFPGRFSGRQFSNSRSEMNVSTLELGDSALYLCASSPLGQGTSTDTQYFGPGTRLTVL.

The chain recombines TRBV7-9 with TRBJ1-6; TRBD1 agrees at 9 bases. CDR1 is SEHNR and CDR2 is FQNEAQ in the germline V gene (reference sequence). With V trimmed by 2 bases and J by 10 bases, 6 bases remained unmatched. This CDR3 contains 15 residues. CDR3 DNA: TGTGCCAGCAGCTTATCACCGACAGGGGGATCACCCCTCCACTTT. Its translation is CASSLSPTGGSPLHF.

The chain joins TRBV5-6 to TRBJ1-4; D unresolved. Germline CDR1 reads SGHDT; CDR2 reads YYEEEE. CDR3 length equals 11 residues. V gave up 4 bases and J gave up 8 bases, with 6 bases separating them. CDR3 amino acids: CASSVAEKLFF. The CDR3 DNA is TGTGCCAGCAGCGTTGCGGAAAAACTGTTTTTT.

This clone was detected only once. The rearrangement uses TRBV6-5 and TRBJ2-3; possible D gene TRBD1, 5 bases. Germline-derived CDR1 and CDR2 are MNHEY and SVGAGI. This CDR3 contains 14 residues. Trimming stripped 0 bases from V and 2 bases from J, with 6 bases between. The CDR3 sequence is CASSYSTDTDTQYF. The DNA for the CDR3 is TGTGCCAGCAGTTACTCGACAGACACAGATACGCAGTATTTT.

The V call is TRBV5-4, the J call TRBJ2-1; 7 nucleotides line up with TRBD2. Germline V gene data show CDR1 as SGHNT and CDR2 as YYREEE (reference sequence). This CDR3 comprises 16 residues. Unmatched junction bases numbered 12, after V lost 4 bases and J lost 5 bases. The CDR3 DNA sequence: TGTGCCAGCAGCCCCGGGGGGTTAGCCGGAAACAATGAGCAGTTCTTC. Protein product: CASSPGGLAGNNEQFF.

This chain joins TRBV2 and TRBJ2-5, with TRBD1 matching 8 bases. Germline trimming cut 10 bases from V and 5 bases from J; bases unmatched to any gene: 6. The germline CDR1 and CDR2 sequences are SNHLY and FYNNEI. The CDR3 has 12 amino acids. The CDR3 DNA reads TGTGCCACCAAGACAGGGGTGGAGACCCAGTACTTC. Encoded protein: CATKTGVETQYF.

This clone was seen only a few times. The chain recombines TRBV5-4 with TRBJ1-2; D call uncertain. The V gene's germline CDR1 is SGHNT and CDR2 YYREEE (reference sequence). V lost 0 bases to trimming and J lost 2 bases, with 11 bases between them. This CDR3 contains 15 residues. CDR3 DNA sequence: TGTGCCAGCAGCTTGGGCTCCCCGGCCAACTATGGCTACACCTTC. Translated: CASSLGSPANYGYTF.

The chain joins TRBV11-2 to TRBJ2-7; tentatively, D is TRBD2 (5 bases). The CDR3 consists of 17 residues. Germline lookup yields CDR1 SGHAT and CDR2 FQNNGV. Trimming removed 1 base from V and 2 bases from J, with 18 bases in between. The CDR3 region is CASSLGVMGAPTYEQYF. DNA of the CDR3: TGTGCCAGCAGCTTAGGTGTGATGGGAGCCCCTACCTACGAGCAGTACTTC.

V usage is TRBV7-9 and J usage is TRBJ2-5, with TRBD2 as a possible D gene (5 bases). The V and J ends lost 6 bases and 7 bases respectively, with 9 bases between them. Per the germline V gene, CDR1 is SEHNR and CDR2 is FQNEAQ (reference sequence). The CDR3 spans 11 residues. The chain's CDR3 is CASSTEGTQYF. CDR3 DNA: TGTGCCAGCAGTACTGAGGGGACCCAGTACTTC.